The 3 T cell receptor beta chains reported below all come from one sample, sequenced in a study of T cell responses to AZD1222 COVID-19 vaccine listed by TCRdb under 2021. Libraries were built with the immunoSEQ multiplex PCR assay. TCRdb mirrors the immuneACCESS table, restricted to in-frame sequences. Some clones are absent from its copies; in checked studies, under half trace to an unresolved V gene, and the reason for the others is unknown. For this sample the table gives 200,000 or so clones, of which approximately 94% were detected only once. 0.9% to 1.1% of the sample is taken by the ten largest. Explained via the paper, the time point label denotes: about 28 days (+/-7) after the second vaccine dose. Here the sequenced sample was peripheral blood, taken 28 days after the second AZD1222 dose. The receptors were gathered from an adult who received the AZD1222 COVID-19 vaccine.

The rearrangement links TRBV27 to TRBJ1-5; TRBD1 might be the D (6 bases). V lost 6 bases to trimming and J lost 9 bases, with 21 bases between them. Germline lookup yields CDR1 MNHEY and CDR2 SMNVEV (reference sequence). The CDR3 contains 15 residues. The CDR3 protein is CASSSGVRGDRPQHF. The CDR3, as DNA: TGTGCCAGCAGCTCAGGGGTGCGGGGGGATCGGCCCCAGCATTTT.

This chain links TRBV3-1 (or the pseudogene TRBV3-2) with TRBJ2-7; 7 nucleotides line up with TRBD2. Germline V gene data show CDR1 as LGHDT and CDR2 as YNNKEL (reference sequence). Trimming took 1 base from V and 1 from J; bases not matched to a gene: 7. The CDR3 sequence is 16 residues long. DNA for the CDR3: TGTGCCAGCAGCCAAGCTGGCCTAGCGGCGTCCTACGAGCAGTACTTC. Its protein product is CASSQAGLAASYEQYF.

Here the CDR3 reads CASSLVGYGMNTEAFF. CDR3 bases: TGCGCCAGCAGCTTGGTAGGGTATGGTATGAACACTGAAGCTTTCTTT. The genes are TRBV5-1 and TRBJ1-1; the D is unclear. Germline V gene data show CDR1 as SGHRS and CDR2 as YFSETQ. Trimming shortened V by 0 bases and J by 0 bases, and 12 bases separated the two germline ends. The CDR3 loop spans 16 amino acids.